These 9 T cell receptor beta chains share one sample of origin, sequenced in a study of response to subunit inactivated influenza vaccine (dated by TCRdb to 2016 to 2019). Library construction relied on RT-PCR. Sequenced on an Illumina HiSeq 2500. The public reads were reprocessed in TCRdb via fastp at Q25 and MiXCR, keeping in-frame beta chains. CDR3 protein duplicates are merged, each entry listing the most common genes and DNA. The sample table lists approximately 490,000 distinct CDR3 sequences, 6.5% to 8% of them with a count of one. The ten largest clones take up roughly 13% of the sample. Sequencing was performed on PBMCs from blood, taken approximately 25 months after vaccination. These receptors all come from a man aged 50-75 years who received an inactivated influenza vaccine. Donor details come from another sample of the same person, matched by shared clones.

This clonotype was recorded at least ten times. The gene calls are TRBV3-1 and TRBJ1-6; D gene unclear. Germline CDR1 LGHDT, CDR2 YNNKEL (reference sequence). CDR3 length equals 18 residues. Trimming shortened V by 1 base and J by 0 bases, and 13 bases separated the two germline ends. The CDR3 here is CASSQVYGLSSYNSPLHF. The DNA of the CDR3 is TGTGCCAGCAGCCAAGTTTACGGATTGAGCTCCTATAATTCACCCCTCCACTTT.

Many counts were recorded for this clonotype. The V and J genes are TRBV20-1 and TRBJ2-7, with D perhaps matching TRBD1 (5 bases). The CDR3 length is 13 residues. Between the trimmed V and J ends, which lost 3 bases and 1 base, there was a span of 10 bases. In germline, CDR1 is DFQATT, CDR2 SNEGSKA (reference sequence). CDR3 nucleotide sequence: TGCAGTGCTAGCGGCCAGGGTTCCTACGAGCAGTACTTC. Its translation is CSASGQGSYEQYF.

This clonotype has more than one count but fewer than ten. The chain has TRBV7-2 and TRBJ2-7; 8 bases match TRBD2. The V and J ends lost 3 bases and 2 bases, in that order; junction bases with no gene match: 6. In germline, CDR1 is SGHTA, CDR2 FQGNSA. The CDR3 totals 15 residues. As DNA, the CDR3 is TGTGCCAGCAGCTTCCTAGCGGGCACGACCTACGAGCAGTACTTC. As protein: CASSFLAGTTYEQYF.

The gene calls are TRBV20-1 and TRBJ2-6; the D is unclear. The CDR3 has 15 residues. The germline gives CDR1 DFQATT, CDR2 SNEGSKA (reference sequence). V was pared by 3 bases and J by 0 bases, with 9 bases between. CDR3: CSARAVGSGANVLTF. The CDR3 DNA follows: TGCAGTGCTAGGGCGGTGGGCTCTGGGGCCAACGTCCTGACTTTC.

This clonotype was seen more than once but under ten times. The gene calls are TRBV7-8 and TRBJ2-3; D is ambiguous. Germline CDR1 SGHVS, CDR2 FQNEAQ. The length of the CDR3 is 14 residues. The V gene lost 1 base and the J gene lost 4 bases, with 9 bases spanning the gap. The CDR3 here is CASSLGNRADTQYF. The CDR3 nucleotides read TGTGCCAGCAGCTTAGGGAATCGGGCAGATACGCAGTATTTT.

This clonotype was counted only a few times. This chain uses TRBV7-3 with TRBJ2-1; 9 bases agree with TRBD2. The CDR3 consists of 14 residues. J gave up 7 bases and V 4 bases, and 5 bases lay outside the gene matches. Germline V gene lookup returns CDR1 SGHTA and CDR2 FQGTGA. In DNA form, the CDR3 reads TGTGCCAGCAGCTCGCTAGCGGGACTGAATGAGCAGTTCTTC. The encoded protein is CASSSLAGLNEQFF.

This clonotype was detected a few times. The rearrangement joins TRBV30 to TRBJ1-1; maybe TRBD1 (5 bases). With 0 bases removed from V and 8 bases from J, the gap between germline ends came to 13 bases. This CDR3 is 13 amino acids long. Germline CDR1 GTSNPN, CDR2 SVGIG (reference sequence). The CDR3 region is CAWSVGQGVEAFF. As DNA, the CDR3 is TGTGCCTGGAGTGTAGGACAAGGAGTCGAAGCTTTCTTT.

There are a few counts of this clonotype. The CDR3 DNA follows: TGCAGTGCTAGAGATAGTCACACTGAAGCTTTCTTT. Its protein is CSARDSHTEAFF. J is TRBJ1-1 and V is TRBV20-1; D is undetermined. Per germline, CDR1 DFQATT and CDR2 SNEGSKA (reference sequence). V was trimmed by 0 bases and J by 3 bases, leaving 5 bases between them. This CDR3 is 12 amino acids long.

This chain connects TRBV20-1 to TRBJ2-7, with 13 bases identical to TRBD2. CDR1 is DFQATT and CDR2 is SNEGSKA in the germline V gene (reference sequence). The CDR3 consists of 16 residues. The V and J ends lost 3 bases and 6 bases, in that order; junction bases with no gene match: 11. The CDR3 is CSASPTSGRILSEQYF. In DNA, the CDR3 is TGCAGTGCTAGCCCGACTAGCGGGAGGATTCTGTCCGAGCAGTACTTC.